What follows is one TCR beta chain and its context. Patients from Seattle were sampled longitudinally, starting during active infection. Per the authors' pipeline: Cell counts per sample came from amplifying reference gene primers. Produced via immunoSEQ multiplex PCR; TCRdb's table is partial and in-frame only. From that table come the V and J calls and clone size; the DNA was used to work out D and trimming. The table has under 400,000 clones, 88% seen once. The sample is drawn from a study of blood T cell repertoires in COVID-19. Study-wide background: Both acute and convalescent COVID-19 samples were obtained from the United States, Italy and Spain. PBMCs, B-cell-depleted T cells, or T cells provided the cDNA or gDNA that made up the material.

CDR1 and CDR2 (germline): SNHLY, FYNNEI. The CDR3 covers 13 residues. V lost 8 bases and J 3 bases, leaving 14 bases between the germline ends. V usage is TRBV2 and J usage is TRBJ2-7; weak D call: TRBD2 (7 bases). This TCR was sampled from a young woman with COVID-19, enrolled during active disease. The sample taken for sequencing was peripheral blood. The CDR3 sequence: CASGIGGLYEQYF. CDR3 nucleotides: TGTGCCAGCGGGATCGGGGGGCTCTACGAGCAGTACTTC.